A single sample gave rise to the 30 T cell receptor beta chains below, sequenced in a study of T cell responses to AZD1222 COVID-19 vaccine. The protocol was immunoSEQ multiplex PCR, while the TCRdb copy is restricted to in-frame clones and leaves out a portion. This repertoire shows about 83,000 clones, 70% to 90% found once; its top ten account for approximately 3.6%. The material was peripheral blood, obtained 28 days after the second AZD1222 dose. These receptors came from an adult who received the AZD1222 COVID-19 vaccine.

This chain uses TRBV6-5 with TRBJ1-5; no reliable D call. Germline values: CDR1 MNHEY, CDR2 SVGAGI. V dropped 5 bases and J dropped 9 bases, with 17 bases sitting between them. This CDR3 is 14 amino acids long. The CDR3 DNA sequence: TGTGCCAGCAGTAACCAAGACGGCATTGGGCCCCAGCATTTT. It codes for CASSNQDGIGPQHF.

This chain connects TRBV7-9 to TRBJ1-6, with 8 bases fitting TRBD1. CDR1 is SEHNR, CDR2 FQNEAQ, per germline (reference sequence). The CDR3 totals 15 residues. Trimming removed 1 base from V and 9 bases from J; junction bases left unmatched: 5. This chain's CDR3 is CASSLDDRGLSPLHF. Written as DNA, the CDR3 is TGTGCCAGCAGCTTAGACGACAGGGGCCTTTCACCCCTCCACTTT.

This clone has only a few counts. The chain employs TRBV19 and TRBJ1-2; TRBD1 matches 8 bases. This CDR3 comprises 13 residues. In germline, CDR1 is LNHDA, CDR2 SQIVND (reference sequence). Trimming took 4 bases from V and 4 from J; bases not matched to a gene: 2. CDR3 sequence reads: CASSKGQVYGYTF. The CDR3 region has the DNA TGTGCCAGTAGTAAGGGACAGGTCTATGGCTACACCTTC.

The chain is built from TRBV6-5 and TRBJ2-4; D is uncertain. The V and J ends lost 0 bases and 0 bases respectively, with 9 bases between them. CDR1 is MNHEY, CDR2 SVGAGI, per germline. The CDR3 length is 16 residues. This CDR3 is CASSYSTLLAKNIQYF. CDR3 DNA: TGTGCCAGCAGTTACTCGACCCTTTTAGCCAAAAACATTCAGTACTTC.

The J gene is TRBJ2-7, the V gene TRBV7-9, with 12 bases lining up with TRBD2. The germline CDR1 and CDR2 sequences are SEHNR and FQNEAQ (reference sequence). Trimming cost V 1 base and J 3 bases; bases outside gene matches: 1. The CDR3 length is 15 residues. The CDR3 reads CASSLETSGGYEQYF. In DNA, the CDR3 is TGTGCCAGCAGCTTAGAGACTAGCGGGGGCTACGAGCAGTACTTC. The full variable domain, with the rest looked up from reference TRBV7-9 and TRBJ2-7, is DTGVSQNPRHKITKRGQNVTFRCDPISEHNRLYWYRQTLGQGPEFLTYFQNEAQLEKSRLLSDRFSAERPKGSFSTLEIQRTEQGDSAMYLCASSLETSGGYEQYFGPGTRLTVT.

This sequence joins TRBV6-5 and TRBJ2-2, with D unresolved. This CDR3 contains 15 residues. Germline V lookup: CDR1 MNHEY, CDR2 SVGAGI. The V and J ends lost 10 bases and 8 bases respectively, with 23 bases between them. The CDR3 bases are TGTGCCACCCTACTCTCTAGTGGTGTTACTGGGGAGCTGTTTTTT. Amino acid sequence: CATLLSSGVTGELFF.

The V call is TRBV6-2 or TRBV6-3, the J call TRBJ2-5, with 11 bases fitting TRBD2. V shed 2 bases and J 4 bases; nucleotides not matched to a gene: 3. Germline V gene sequence: CDR1 MNHEY, CDR2 SVGEGT. The CDR3 length is 15 residues. CDR3 bases: TGTGCCAGCAGTTACGGGCTAGCGGGAGGAGAGACCCAGTACTTC. It translates to CASSYGLAGGETQYF.

The rearrangement links TRBV6-2 or TRBV6-3 to TRBJ1-4; TRBD1 is a possible D gene (5 bases). Germline V gives CDR1 MNHEY, CDR2 SVGEGT. V was shortened by 6 bases and J by 0 bases, with 23 bases between the two germline ends. The CDR3 is 19 residues long. The CDR3 region is CASRYDSSWNQATNEKLFF. The CDR3 region has the DNA TGTGCCAGCAGATACGACAGCTCCTGGAATCAGGCAACTAATGAAAAACTGTTTTTT.

The chain couples TRBV24-1 to TRBJ2-3, with TRBD2 matching over 12 bases. CDR3 size: 17 residues. Germline V gives CDR1 KGHDR, CDR2 SFDVKD. Germline trimming cut 5 bases from V and 5 bases from J; bases unmatched to any gene: 10. In DNA, the CDR3 is TGTGCCACCAGTGGCCCAACTAGCGGGGGGCCAGGAGATACGCAGTATTTT. Its protein product is CATSGPTSGGPGDTQYF.

This rearrangement joins TRBV19 to TRBJ2-7; 8 positions match TRBD2. The V segment lost 3 bases and the J segment 4 bases; nucleotides outside the gene matches: 8. The CDR3 has 15 amino acids. CDR1 and CDR2 from the germline V gene are LNHDA and SQIVND (reference sequence). The DNA for the CDR3 is TGTGCCAGTAGTATTGAGAGCGGGAGTATTTACGAGCAGTACTTC. As protein: CASSIESGSIYEQYF.

The V and J genes are TRBV28 and TRBJ2-1; D may be TRBD2 (6 bases). The ends were cut back, 7 bases at V and 0 bases at J, with 19 bases in the middle. The CDR3 runs 17 residues. Germline CDR1 MDHEN, CDR2 SYDVKM. The CDR3 here is CASTSAGSPGSYNEQFF. The CDR3 nucleotides read TGTGCCAGCACCTCCGCGGGGTCCCCCGGCTCCTACAATGAGCAGTTCTTC.

V and J are TRBV6-5 and TRBJ1-6; 7 positions match TRBD1. The CDR3 covers 13 residues. With 10 bases clipped from V and 8 bases from J, the junction kept 8 bases outside the gene matches. CDR1 is MNHEY and CDR2 is SVGAGI in the germline V gene. The CDR3 bases are TGTGCCACACGTACAGGGGTTGATTCACCCCTCCACTTT. Protein sequence: CATRTGVDSPLHF.

The genes are TRBV7-9 and TRBJ1-1; no firm D call. In germline, CDR1 is SEHNR, CDR2 FQNEAQ (reference sequence). This CDR3 spans 15 amino acids. V lost 0 bases, J lost 3 bases, and 11 bases lay in between. The CDR3 nucleotides are TGTGCCAGCAGCTTAGCGGAAGGGATTTACACTGAAGCTTTCTTT. Residues: CASSLAEGIYTEAFF. Using reference TRBV7-9 and TRBJ1-1 for the parts outside the CDR3, the full variable domain is DTGVSQNPRHKITKRGQNVTFRCDPISEHNRLYWYRQTLGQGPEFLTYFQNEAQLEKSRLLSDRFSAERPKGSFSTLEIQRTEQGDSAMYLCASSLAEGIYTEAFFGQGTRLTVV.

The V and J genes are TRBV7-2 and TRBJ2-2; 11 bases are a match to TRBD2. CDR3 length: 14 residues. Germline CDR1 reads SGHTA; CDR2 reads FQGNSA. V lost 5 bases to trimming and J lost 7 bases; unmatched junction nucleotides: 3. The DNA for the CDR3 is TGTGCCAGCAGCCCTACTAGCGGGGGCGGGGAGCTGTTTTTT. Amino acids: CASSPTSGGGELFF.

The chain is built from TRBV19 and TRBJ2-7; the match to TRBD2 covers 7 bases. The CDR3 is made up of 13 amino acids. V lost 5 bases to trimming and J lost 6 bases; unmatched junction nucleotides: 7. Germline V gives CDR1 LNHDA, CDR2 SQIVND (reference sequence). This CDR3 reads CASSAGLSLEQYF. Written as DNA, the CDR3 is TGTGCCAGTAGTGCGGGACTATCTCTCGAGCAGTACTTC.

V and J are TRBV10-1 and TRBJ1-6; D may be TRBD1 (5 bases). Germline-derived CDR1 and CDR2 are WNHNN and SYGVQD (reference sequence). V was clipped by 3 bases and J by 9 bases, with 9 bases between them. This CDR3 comprises 13 residues. The CDR3 nucleotides are TGCGCCAGCAGTGATGGGGGGTCTTCACCCCTCCACTTT. It yields the protein CASSDGGSSPLHF.

This chain joins TRBV7-2 and TRBJ2-7; D call uncertain. Germline CDR1 reads SGHTA; CDR2 reads FQGNSA. Trimming took 0 bases from V and 3 from J, leaving 12 bases between them. The CDR3 loop spans 15 amino acids. The CDR3 loop reads CASSLAHGRYYEQYF. The CDR3 DNA reads as TGTGCCAGCAGCTTAGCGCACGGTAGATACTACGAGCAGTACTTC.

The V and J genes are TRBV5-6 and TRBJ2-2; D ambiguous. The V gene lost 4 bases and the J gene lost 0 bases, with 10 bases spanning the gap. Germline values: CDR1 SGHDT, CDR2 YYEEEE. The CDR3 length is 15 residues. CDR3 in amino acids: CASSPPRSNTGELFF. CDR3 coding DNA: TGTGCCAGCAGCCCGCCCAGGTCGAACACCGGGGAGCTGTTTTTT.

This chain links TRBV28 with TRBJ2-7, with D uncertain. Germline-derived CDR1 and CDR2 are MDHEN and SYDVKM. Trimming removed 5 bases at V and 4 bases at J, with 9 bases between. CDR3 length equals 12 residues. The CDR3 nucleotides are TGTGCCAGCAGTCTATCCTATTACGAGCAGTACTTC. Amino acid sequence: CASSLSYYEQYF.

This chain connects TRBV3-1 (or the pseudogene TRBV3-2) to TRBJ2-3; possible D gene TRBD1, 6 bases. Germline CDR1 and CDR2: LGHDT and YNNKEL (reference sequence). The ends were cut back, 1 base at V and 8 bases at J, with 10 bases in the middle. The CDR3 has 13 residues. The CDR3 spells CASSQGRGGTQYF. The CDR3, as DNA: TGTGCCAGCAGCCAAGGGAGAGGGGGTACGCAGTATTTT.

This sequence joins TRBV6-6 and TRBJ1-5, with 8 positions matching TRBD1. CDR3 length equals 14 residues. Germline CDR1 MNHNY, CDR2 SVGAGI (reference sequence). V dropped 6 bases and J dropped 6; count of bases not matched to a gene: 7. This chain's CDR3 is CASSSGTGVQPQHF. The CDR3 DNA sequence: TGTGCCAGCAGCAGCGGGACAGGAGTTCAGCCCCAGCATTTT.

The chain combines TRBV10-3 with TRBJ2-2, with 10 bases fitting TRBD1. The CDR3 is 17 residues long. The germline gives CDR1 ENHRY, CDR2 SYGVKD. The ends lost 6 bases at V and 0 bases at J; junction bases unmatched: 7. Written as DNA, the CDR3 is TGTGCCATCAGACGACAGGGGGCTTTAGCGAACACCGGGGAGCTGTTTTTT. Protein sequence: CAIRRQGALANTGELFF.

The genes are TRBV6-5 and TRBJ1-4, with D tentatively TRBD1 (6 bases). The CDR3 is 13 residues long. The V end lost 7 bases, the J end lost 4 bases, and 10 bases lay between the germline ends. Germline V gene lookup returns CDR1 MNHEY and CDR2 SVGAGI. The CDR3 DNA reads TGTGCCAGCACGGGGGCTGGTAATGAAAAACTGTTTTTT. Amino acid sequence: CASTGAGNEKLFF.

The chain joins TRBV18 to TRBJ1-4, with D tentatively TRBD1 (5 bases). The CDR3 is 15 amino acids. Germline loops: CDR1 KGHSH, CDR2 LQKENI. The V end was cut by 3 bases, the J end by 5 bases, with 13 bases between. CDR3 sequence: CASSPTGTRNEKLFF. The CDR3 DNA sequence: TGTGCCAGCTCACCTACCGGGACGCGAAATGAAAAACTGTTTTTT.

The chain links TRBV9 to TRBJ1-2, with D perhaps TRBD1 (5 bases). CDR3 length: 13 amino acids. CDR1 is SGDLS and CDR2 is YYNGEE in the germline V gene. Trimming took 6 bases from V and 6 from J, leaving 15 bases between them. This CDR3 is CASNQGGYDGYTF. The CDR3 bases are TGTGCCAGCAACCAGGGAGGGTATGATGGCTACACCTTC.

J is TRBJ2-5 and V is TRBV28; TRBD1 or TRBD2 may be the D gene (6 bases each). V was pared by 1 base and J by 5 bases, with 20 bases between. The germline gives CDR1 MDHEN, CDR2 SYDVKM. This CDR3 region has 17 residues. Here the CDR3 DNA reads TGTGCCAGCAGTTTATTCGCGCAGCGGAGAGGGGGGGAGACCCAGTACTTC. As protein: CASSLFAQRRGGETQYF.

The chain has TRBV20-1 and TRBJ2-1; 9 nucleotides match TRBD2. This CDR3 has 15 residues. The ends lost 3 bases at V and 7 bases at J; junction bases unmatched: 10. Germline V gene data show CDR1 as DFQATT and CDR2 as SNEGSKA (reference sequence). The CDR3 reads CSASPSRGGSNEQFF. CDR3 in DNA: TGCAGTGCTAGTCCCTCGCGGGGGGGCTCGAATGAGCAGTTCTTC.

The J gene is TRBJ1-5, the V gene TRBV27; D remains unclear. V was shortened by 8 bases and J by 5 bases, with 13 bases between the two germline ends. This CDR3 comprises 13 residues. CDR1 and CDR2 (germline): MNHEY, SMNVEV (reference sequence). CDR3 sequence (DNA): TGTGCCAGCCGCGGAGACATCGATCAGCCCCAGCATTTT. Protein product: CASRGDIDQPQHF.

The chain uses TRBV12-5 and TRBJ2-3; the D is unclear. CDR3 size: 14 residues. Germline V CDR1 and CDR2: LGHNT, FRNRAP. V gave up 1 base and J gave up 3 bases, with 8 bases separating them. CDR3 region: CASGLGQETDTQYF. The DNA of the CDR3 is TGTGCTAGTGGTTTGGGTCAAGAGACAGATACGCAGTATTTT. Full variable domain (rest looked up from reference TRBV12-5 and TRBJ2-3): DARVTQTPRHKVTEMGQEVTMRCQPILGHNTVFWYRQTMMQGLELLAYFRNRAPLDDSGMPKDRFSAEMPDATLATLKIQPSEPRDSAVYFCASGLGQETDTQYFGPGTRLTVL.

This chain uses TRBV5-6 with TRBJ1-1; 7 bases map to TRBD1. V shed 4 bases, J shed 4 bases, and the junction held 4 bases outside the gene matches. CDR1 is SGHDT, CDR2 YYEEEE, per germline. The CDR3 extends over 13 amino acids. CDR3 sequence: CASSRDSPTEAFF. The DNA for the CDR3 is TGTGCCAGCAGCCGGGACAGTCCCACTGAAGCTTTCTTT.